The 29 T cell receptor beta chains presented below share a single source sample, sequenced in a study of cytomegalovirus exposure and HLA in healthy donors. Use of 60 Vbeta and 13 Jbeta primers characterized the PCR. Assay: immunoSEQ multiplex PCR; the TCRdb copy retains only in-frame clones and omits some. Its table lists 100,000 to 150,000 clones. Sequenced sample: PBMCs. The source is a man between 18 and 29 years old in good health and CMV-seronegative.

The V call is TRBV28, the J call TRBJ2-1, with 7 bases matching TRBD2. Germline CDR1 and CDR2: MDHEN and SYDVKM. The junction had 17 bases not matched to a gene; V was cut back by 8 bases and J by 10 bases. The CDR3 is 15 amino acids. CDR3: CASGGTNPVSGEQFF. The CDR3 DNA follows: TGTGCCAGCGGAGGGACTAATCCGGTCTCTGGGGAGCAGTTCTTC.

The CDR3 loop reads CASTPESLMNTEAFF. CDR3 nucleotide sequence: TGTGCCAGCACCCCCGAGTCTCTTATGAACACTGAAGCTTTCTTT. V is TRBV5-4 and J is TRBJ1-1; D call uncertain. The CDR3 contains 15 residues. Per the germline V gene, CDR1 is SGHNT and CDR2 is YYREEE (reference sequence). V lost 6 bases and J 0 bases, leaving 15 bases between the germline ends.

This CDR3 is CASSEDRGNSPLHF. CDR3 coding DNA: TGTGCCAGCAGCGAGGACAGGGGTAATTCACCCCTCCACTTT. The chain recombines TRBV6-5 with TRBJ1-6; 9 positions agree with TRBD1. This CDR3 contains 14 residues. J gave up 6 bases and V 6 bases, and 3 bases lay outside the gene matches. The V gene's germline CDR1 is MNHEY and CDR2 SVGAGI.

This chain uses TRBV2 with TRBJ2-7; 9 positions agree with TRBD1. The CDR3 sequence is 15 residues long. V shed 4 bases and J 4 bases; nucleotides not matched to a gene: 8. CDR1 is SNHLY, CDR2 FYNNEI, per germline. CDR3: CASSAPQGAHYEQYF. In DNA form, the CDR3 reads TGTGCCAGCAGTGCCCCACAGGGGGCGCATTACGAGCAGTACTTC.

The J gene is TRBJ1-3, the V gene TRBV4-3, with 8 positions matching TRBD1. The CDR3 totals 14 residues. With 3 bases clipped from V and 6 bases from J, the junction kept 4 bases outside the gene matches. Germline V gives CDR1 LGHNA, CDR2 YSLEER. CDR3 residues: CASSHTGGQNTIYF. For the CDR3, the DNA is TGCGCCAGCAGCCACACAGGGGGTCAAAACACCATATATTTT.

This chain uses TRBV18 with TRBJ2-1; no clear D gene. This CDR3 has 13 amino acids. V gave up 6 bases and J gave up 10 bases, with 16 bases separating them. Germline lookup yields CDR1 KGHSH and CDR2 LQKENI. CDR3 residues: CASSSRGQSEQFF. CDR3 DNA sequence: TGTGCCAGCTCCTCGAGAGGCCAGAGCGAGCAGTTCTTC.

The genes are TRBV28 and TRBJ1-1; 7 positions agree with TRBD1. The CDR3 loop spans 14 amino acids. Germline values: CDR1 MDHEN, CDR2 SYDVKM. Unmatched junction bases numbered 5, after V lost 5 bases and J lost 2 bases. Written as DNA, the CDR3 is TGTGCCAGCAGTACGGGACAGATTAACACTGAAGCTTTCTTT. Protein product: CASSTGQINTEAFF.

The chain is built from TRBV5-1 and TRBJ2-7; no definite D call. The CDR3 consists of 12 residues. V was clipped by 0 bases and J by 3 bases, with 4 bases between them. Germline CDR1 reads SGHRS; CDR2 reads YFSETQ. DNA for the CDR3: TGCGCCAGCAGCTTGGACAACTACGAGCAGTACTTC. Its protein product is CASSLDNYEQYF.

The V and J genes are TRBV7-9 and TRBJ1-1; 7 nucleotides align to TRBD1. Germline lookup yields CDR1 SEHNR and CDR2 FQNEAQ (reference sequence). This CDR3 comprises 13 residues. J gave up 3 bases and V 5 bases, and 3 bases lay outside the gene matches. CDR3 sequence: CASSPTGDTEAFF. The DNA for the CDR3 is TGTGCCAGCAGCCCTACAGGGGACACTGAAGCTTTCTTT. Filled out from reference TRBV7-9 and TRBJ1-1, the complete variable domain reads DTGVSQNPRHKITKRGQNVTFRCDPISEHNRLYWYRQTLGQGPEFLTYFQNEAQLEKSRLLSDRFSAERPKGSFSTLEIQRTEQGDSAMYLCASSPTGDTEAFFGQGTRLTVV.

The rearrangement uses TRBV28 and TRBJ2-7; D perhaps matches TRBD1 (6 bases). There are 15 residues in the CDR3. Germline CDR1 and CDR2: MDHEN and SYDVKM. Between the trimmed V and J ends, which lost 2 bases and 5 bases, there was a span of 16 bases. The CDR3 sequence: CASSLLGLGGNEQYF. Here the CDR3 DNA reads TGTGCCAGCAGTTTACTCGGACTTGGGGGCAACGAGCAGTACTTC.

This chain joins TRBV5-1 and TRBJ1-1; 7 positions match TRBD1. The CDR3 consists of 15 residues. J lost 3 bases, V lost 1 base, and 6 bases had no gene match. Germline loops: CDR1 SGHRS, CDR2 YFSETQ. The CDR3 bases are TGCGCCAGCAGCTTGAGACAGGGTGCCGACACTGAAGCTTTCTTT. This sequence encodes CASSLRQGADTEAFF.

The chain links TRBV4-3 to TRBJ2-1, with 8 bases aligning to TRBD2. The CDR3 consists of 16 residues. Losses at the gene ends were 3 bases for V and 1 base for J; bases not matched to a gene: 5. CDR1 is LGHNA, CDR2 YSLEER, per germline. The DNA for the CDR3 is TGCGCCAGCAGCCAGAGAAGCGGGAGTTCCTACAATGAGCAGTTCTTC. Protein sequence: CASSQRSGSSYNEQFF.

V gene TRBV5-1 combines with J gene TRBJ2-7, with TRBD2 matching 11 bases. V lost 3 bases, J lost 5 bases, and 1 base stayed unmatched. CDR1 SGHRS and CDR2 YFSETQ come from the germline V gene. The CDR3 runs 13 residues. As DNA, the CDR3 is TGCGCCAGCAGCTGGGGACTAGCGGACGAGCAGTACTTC. Protein: CASSWGLADEQYF.

The chain links TRBV7-3 to TRBJ2-2, with 9 nucleotides matching TRBD2. This CDR3 has 15 amino acids. Looked up from germline, CDR1 is SGHTA and CDR2 is FQGTGA. Unmatched junction bases numbered 3, after V lost 1 base and J lost 6 bases. The CDR3 DNA reads TGTGCCAGCAGCTTAAGTTTAGCGGGAGCCGGGGAGCTGTTTTTT. It codes for CASSLSLAGAGELFF.

The chain combines TRBV7-9 with TRBJ2-1; TRBD1 matches at 11 bases. V lost 2 bases, J lost 9 bases, and 6 bases stayed unmatched. This CDR3 contains 15 residues. Germline V gene lookup returns CDR1 SEHNR and CDR2 FQNEAQ (reference sequence). In nucleotides, the CDR3 is TGTGCCAGCAGCTTACCGGGACAGGGGGAGGCTGAGCAGTTCTTC. Protein: CASSLPGQGEAEQFF.

The rearrangement joins TRBV4-2 to TRBJ2-7; the match to TRBD2 covers 7 bases. The CDR3 totals 17 residues. The V gene end was trimmed by 1 base and the J gene end by 1 base; junction bases not matched to a gene: 10. The germline CDR1 and CDR2 sequences are LGHNA and YNFKEQ. The CDR3 DNA is TGTGCCAGCAGCCAAGCTCCTCGGCGGGGGACGTCCTACGAGCAGTACTTC. The encoded protein is CASSQAPRRGTSYEQYF.

The chain recombines TRBV6-1 with TRBJ1-1; no clear D. Trimming took off 6 bases at V and 4 bases at J, with 18 bases between the two ends. Germline V gene sequence: CDR1 MNHNS, CDR2 SASEGT. The CDR3 length is 15 residues. In nucleotides, the CDR3 is TGTGCCAGCAGAGTGGGGAGAGGAGGCACCACTGAAGCTTTCTTT. Protein: CASRVGRGGTTEAFF.

This chain joins TRBV7-9 and TRBJ2-5; 8 positions agree with TRBD2. Germline V gives CDR1 SEHNR, CDR2 FQNEAQ (reference sequence). This CDR3 comprises 14 residues. Trimming cost V 7 bases and J 4 bases; bases outside gene matches: 8. The CDR3 loop is CASKAGVGGETQYF. DNA for the CDR3: TGTGCCAGCAAAGCGGGGGTCGGTGGAGAGACCCAGTACTTC.

The CDR3 is CASSWTSGMFYEQYF. CDR3 bases: TGTGCCAGCAGTTGGACTAGCGGGATGTTCTACGAGCAGTACTTC. The rearrangement joins TRBV27 to TRBJ2-7; 12 nucleotides agree with TRBD2. Germline V lookup: CDR1 MNHEY, CDR2 SMNVEV (reference sequence). The V gene end was trimmed by 4 bases and the J gene end by 3 bases; junction bases not matched to a gene: 4. This CDR3 has 15 amino acids.

The chain has TRBV15 and TRBJ2-1; weak D call: TRBD1 (7 bases). Trimming stripped 5 bases from V and 12 bases from J, with 20 bases between. This CDR3 is built from 14 residues. Per germline, CDR1 LNHNV and CDR2 YYDKDF (reference sequence). The CDR3 bases are TGTGCCACCAGCCACGGAGGGGGCCAGTTTGGGCAGTTCTTC. Encoded protein: CATSHGGGQFGQFF.

The genes are TRBV28 and TRBJ2-7; a weak D match, TRBD2 (5 bases). The CDR3 spans 16 residues. Looked up from germline, CDR1 is MDHEN and CDR2 is SYDVKM. V shed 5 bases and J shed 2 bases, with 19 bases lying between them. In DNA, the CDR3 is TGTGCCAGCAGTGAATACGGGATATCTTTAGCCTACGAGCAGTACTTC. Encoded protein: CASSEYGISLAYEQYF.

The chain is built from TRBV28 and TRBJ2-2; D is undetermined. The ends were cut back, 10 bases at V and 0 bases at J, with 9 bases in the middle. Looked up from germline, CDR1 is MDHEN and CDR2 is SYDVKM. The CDR3 loop spans 13 amino acids. The CDR3, as DNA: TGTGCCACCGACTCTTCGAACACCGGGGAGCTGTTTTTT. Translated, it gives CATDSSNTGELFF.

This chain links TRBV5-1 with TRBJ2-3; TRBD1 matches at 7 bases. The germline V gene has CDR1 SGHRS and CDR2 YFSETQ. V shed 2 bases, J shed 0 bases, and the junction held 6 bases outside the gene matches. CDR3 size: 16 residues. The CDR3 region is CASSFTRDSSTDTQYF. CDR3 nucleotides: TGCGCCAGCAGCTTTACTCGGGACAGTAGCACAGATACGCAGTATTTT.

This chain links TRBV19 with TRBJ1-1; D may be TRBD1 (5 bases). Trimming took off 5 bases at V and 6 bases at J, with 13 bases between the two ends. The CDR3 loop spans 13 amino acids. Germline V gene data show CDR1 as LNHDA and CDR2 as SQIVND (reference sequence). As DNA, the CDR3 is TGTGCCAGTAGTGTCAGGGAACTTGCTGAAGCTTTCTTT. As protein: CASSVRELAEAFF.

The CDR3 DNA reads as TGTGCCAGCAGTTTATCTTCCCCCAGGACCGGGGAGCTGTTTTTT. Protein sequence: CASSLSSPRTGELFF. The chain couples TRBV27 to TRBJ2-2, with D uncertain. The CDR3 is made up of 15 amino acids. Germline values: CDR1 MNHEY, CDR2 SMNVEV (reference sequence). V gave up 0 bases and J gave up 5 bases, with 10 bases separating them.

The chain has TRBV5-6 and TRBJ2-5, with D possibly being TRBD2 (5 bases). The V end was cut by 0 bases, the J end by 5 bases, with 14 bases between. The CDR3 totals 15 residues. Germline V gene lookup returns CDR1 SGHDT and CDR2 YYEEEE. The CDR3 DNA reads as TGTGCCAGCAGCTTGGCCTTAGAGGGATGGGAGACCCAGTACTTC. This sequence encodes CASSLALEGWETQYF. Full variable domain (rest looked up from reference TRBV5-6 and TRBJ2-5): DAGVTQSPTHLIKTRGQQVTLRCSPKSGHDTVSWYQQALGQGPQFIFQYYEEEERQRGNFPDRFSGHQFPNYSSELNVNALLLGDSALYLCASSLALEGWETQYFGPGTRLLVL.

V and J are TRBV5-6 and TRBJ2-1; TRBD1 matches at 11 bases. The germline V gene encodes CDR1 SGHDT and CDR2 YYEEEE. The CDR3 sequence is 13 residues long. V trimming: 4 bases; J trimming: 7 bases; junction bases outside the gene matches: 1. CDR3 sequence: CASSGQGANEQFF. The CDR3, as DNA: TGTGCCAGCAGCGGACAGGGGGCGAATGAGCAGTTCTTC.

The chain employs TRBV27 and TRBJ2-1, with 10 bases matching TRBD2. The CDR3 spans 18 residues. V shed 8 bases and J 4 bases; nucleotides not matched to a gene: 17. The germline V gene encodes CDR1 MNHEY and CDR2 SMNVEV (reference sequence). CDR3 amino acids: CASGRIKLSGGVYNEQFF. The CDR3 DNA reads TGTGCCAGCGGAAGAATAAAGTTAAGCGGGGGGGTGTACAATGAGCAGTTCTTC.

This chain uses TRBV11-3 with TRBJ1-2; tentative D call: TRBD1 (6 bases). With 5 bases removed from V and 4 bases from J, the gap between germline ends came to 8 bases. Per germline, CDR1 SGHNT and CDR2 YENEEA. The CDR3 extends over 12 amino acids. CDR3 in amino acids: CASSVRGYGYTF. In nucleotides, the CDR3 is TGTGCCAGCAGCGTCAGGGGCTATGGCTACACCTTC.